The entry below describes one TCR beta chain. One end of the junction fails to match germline, which may point to a read error. These data come from a study of blood T cell repertoires in COVID-19. TCRdb keeps only in-frame clones here, not all; method: immunoSEQ multiplex PCR. The sample records approximately 150,000 clones, around 87% being singletons. The V gene's germline CDR1 is SGHRS and CDR2 YFSETQ. This CDR3 contains 15 residues. V gene TRBV5-1 combines with J gene TRBJ1-1; tentative D call: TRBD1 (6 bases). The specimen was PBMCs or T cells enriched from blood (not recorded which). This clonotype was sampled from a middle-aged woman who had been exposed to COVID-19. For the CDR3, the DNA is TGCGCCAGCAGCTTGGACAGGGTGGGGAACGCTGAAGCTTTCTTT. Its protein is CASSLDRVGNAEAFF.